The 18 T cell receptor beta chains below come from one sample, sequenced in a study of T cells in tumors after PD-1 blockade. The protocol was immunoSEQ multiplex PCR, while the TCRdb copy is restricted to in-frame clones and leaves out a portion. The sample shows fewer than 50,000 clones, 81% of them seen only once. The sequencing here drew on PBMCs, taken before anti-PD-1 treatment. The receptors shown here come from a human donor with basal cell carcinoma.

This clone came up a few times. J is TRBJ1-5 and V is TRBV2; D gene unclear. The germline V and J ends were trimmed by 6 bases and 0 bases, with 12 bases remaining between them. This CDR3 region has 15 residues. Germline CDR1 is SNHLY and CDR2 is FYNNEI. The CDR3 reads CASRGGLVSNQPQHF. CDR3 sequence (DNA): TGTGCCAGCAGAGGAGGGTTAGTTAGCAATCAGCCCCAGCATTTT. Supplemented by reference TRBV2 and TRBJ1-5, the full variable domain reads EPEVTQTPSHQVTQMGQEVILRCVPISNHLYFYWYRQILGQKVEFLVSFYNNEISEKSEIFDDQFSVERPDGSNFTLKIRSTKLEDSAMYFCASRGGLVSNQPQHFGDGTRLSIL.

The chain carries TRBV5-1 and TRBJ2-3, with D hard to call. This CDR3 has 14 amino acids. Trimming shortened V by 4 bases and J by 2 bases, and 11 bases separated the two germline ends. CDR1 is SGHRS, CDR2 YFSETQ, per germline. The CDR3 region has the DNA TGCGCCAGCAGCCCGGTCGGCCCCACAGATACGCAGTATTTT. Its translation: CASSPVGPTDTQYF.

The rearrangement links TRBV5-6 to TRBJ2-3; no firm D call. Trimming left V 6 bases short and J 0 bases short, with 5 bases between. The CDR3 covers 12 residues. Germline lookup yields CDR1 SGHDT and CDR2 YYEEEE. The CDR3 coding sequence is TGTGCCAGCACCTTTAGCACAGATACGCAGTATTTT. Encoded protein: CASTFSTDTQYF.

V gene TRBV6-1 combines with J gene TRBJ1-1; D is unclear. This CDR3 region has 15 residues. With 2 bases removed from V and 3 bases from J, the gap between germline ends came to 13 bases. From germline, CDR1 is MNHNS and CDR2 SASEGT. The CDR3 region is CASSELTAVDTEAFF. DNA of the CDR3: TGTGCCAGCAGTGAATTGACCGCGGTGGACACTGAAGCTTTCTTT.

CDR3 DNA: TGTGCCACCAGCACCTTAGGGGGGACCGAAGGGTACGAGCAGTACTTC. It encodes CATSTLGGTEGYEQYF. The V call is TRBV15, the J call TRBJ2-7, with D perhaps assigned TRBD1 or TRBD2 (6 bases each). V lost 4 bases and J 4 bases, leaving 20 bases between the germline ends. Germline CDR1 and CDR2: LNHNV and YYDKDF (reference sequence). CDR3 length: 16 amino acids.

The rearrangement joins TRBV19 to TRBJ1-4, with TRBD1 as a possible D gene (5 bases). There are 15 residues in the CDR3. V was pared by 5 bases and J by 4 bases, with 14 bases between. Germline V gives CDR1 LNHDA, CDR2 SQIVND (reference sequence). DNA for the CDR3: TGTGCCAGTAGTCTCGCCGGGACGGATAATGAAAAACTGTTTTTT. Its protein is CASSLAGTDNEKLFF.

This clone was recorded a few times. This chain connects TRBV5-6 to TRBJ1-5; TRBD1 agrees at 10 bases. The junction had 11 bases not matched to a gene; V was cut back by 4 bases and J by 1 base. This CDR3 spans 18 amino acids. Germline V gene lookup returns CDR1 SGHDT and CDR2 YYEEEE. The CDR3 DNA is TGTGCCAGCAGCGGCGGGACAGGGGACCTTGGAAGCAATCAGCCCCAGCATTTT. Encoded protein: CASSGGTGDLGSNQPQHF.

The V call is TRBV7-8, the J call TRBJ2-5; a weak D match, TRBD2 (6 bases). Deletions cut 5 bases from V and 2 bases from J, with 21 bases between. The CDR3 totals 17 residues. CDR1 is SGHVS, CDR2 FQNEAQ, per germline. The CDR3 DNA follows: TGTGCCAGCAGCCCATTAGAGCGGGCGGCGTATCAAGAGACCCAGTACTTC. This sequence encodes CASSPLERAAYQETQYF.

The CDR3 nucleotides read TGTGCCAGCAGCTTCGGGCGGGGGGGCCGGGACACAGATACGCAGTATTTT. The encoded protein is CASSFGRGGRDTDTQYF. The chain uses TRBV5-6 and TRBJ2-3; 9 nucleotides match TRBD2. Germline V gives CDR1 SGHDT, CDR2 YYEEEE. The length of the CDR3 is 17 residues. J was trimmed by 2 bases and V by 2 bases; bases with no gene match: 9.

The rearrangement joins TRBV6-6 to TRBJ1-2; 7 bases match TRBD1. Germline assignment: CDR1 MNHNY and CDR2 SVGAGI (reference sequence). CDR3 length: 14 residues. Unmatched junction bases numbered 4, after V lost 2 bases and J lost 4 bases. CDR3 protein: CASSYDREGYGYTF. The CDR3 DNA follows: TGTGCCAGCAGTTACGACAGGGAGGGCTATGGCTACACCTTC.

This clone appeared a single time. The chain is built from TRBV25-1 and TRBJ1-2; 9 nucleotides match TRBD1. The germline gives CDR1 MGHDK, CDR2 SYGVNS. The V and J ends lost 5 bases and 6 bases, in that order; junction bases with no gene match: 4. This CDR3 has 13 amino acids. The CDR3 sequence is CASSQDRGHGYTF. The CDR3 DNA is TGTGCCAGCAGTCAGGACAGGGGTCATGGCTACACCTTC.

The chain uses TRBV27 and TRBJ1-6; D unresolved. This CDR3 spans 17 amino acids. CDR1 and CDR2 from the germline V gene are MNHEY and SMNVEV (reference sequence). The ends were cut back, 5 bases at V and 3 bases at J, with 17 bases in the middle. Here the CDR3 reads CASSPLTDNFYNSPLHF. The CDR3 bases are TGTGCCAGCAGTCCCCTAACCGACAACTTCTATAATTCACCCCTCCACTTT.

The chain employs TRBV6-5 and TRBJ2-7, with D maybe TRBD1 (5 bases). V lost 0 bases and J 2 bases, leaving 14 bases between the germline ends. Germline V gives CDR1 MNHEY, CDR2 SVGAGI. This CDR3 comprises 16 residues. CDR3 bases: TGTGCCAGCAGTTACTCGTCTTGGGGCCCGACCTACGAGCAGTACTTC. Protein sequence: CASSYSSWGPTYEQYF.

The V call is TRBV5-6, the J call TRBJ1-2, with unresolved D. V dropped 4 bases and J dropped 5 bases, with 15 bases sitting between them. Per germline, CDR1 SGHDT and CDR2 YYEEEE. The CDR3 extends over 14 amino acids. The CDR3 loop reads CASSRAEGGYGYTF. The CDR3 region has the DNA TGTGCCAGCAGCAGGGCCGAGGGCGGATATGGCTACACCTTC.

This chain uses TRBV20-1 with TRBJ2-7; 9 nucleotides match TRBD2. The CDR3 is 16 residues long. J lost 1 base, V lost 3 bases, and 10 bases had no gene match. Germline CDR1 and CDR2: DFQATT and SNEGSKA (reference sequence). Here the CDR3 DNA reads TGCAGTGCTAGTTTAGGCGGGGGGGCCTTATCCTACGAGCAGTACTTC. It translates to CSASLGGGALSYEQYF.

The V call is TRBV21-1, the J call TRBJ2-7; the table's TRBD1 call for D was not verified on the DNA. TRBV21-1 is reported as a pseudogene. The length of the CDR3 is 16 residues. The CDR3 DNA sequence: TGTGCCAGCAGCAAAGTGTATCTCGGCAGGGGGAGCGAGCAGTACTTC. It codes for CASSKVYLGRGSEQYF.

V and J are TRBV3-1 (or the pseudogene TRBV3-2) and TRBJ2-3; 8 bases fit TRBD2. Looked up from germline, CDR1 is LGHDT and CDR2 is YNNKEL (reference sequence). This CDR3 is 16 amino acids long. The ends lost 1 base at V and 0 bases at J; junction bases unmatched: 3. CDR3 DNA: TGTGCCAGCAGCCAAGCCACGGGGGGGAGCACAGATACGCAGTATTTT. It is translated as CASSQATGGSTDTQYF.

The chain is built from TRBV13 and TRBJ2-1; the match to TRBD2 covers 8 bases. The V segment lost 5 bases and the J segment 0 bases; nucleotides outside the gene matches: 3. In germline, CDR1 is PRHDT, CDR2 FYEKMQ (reference sequence). The CDR3 is 15 residues long. The CDR3, as DNA: TGTGCCAGCAGCCTTAGCGGGGTCTCCTACAATGAGCAGTTCTTC. Amino acids: CASSLSGVSYNEQFF.